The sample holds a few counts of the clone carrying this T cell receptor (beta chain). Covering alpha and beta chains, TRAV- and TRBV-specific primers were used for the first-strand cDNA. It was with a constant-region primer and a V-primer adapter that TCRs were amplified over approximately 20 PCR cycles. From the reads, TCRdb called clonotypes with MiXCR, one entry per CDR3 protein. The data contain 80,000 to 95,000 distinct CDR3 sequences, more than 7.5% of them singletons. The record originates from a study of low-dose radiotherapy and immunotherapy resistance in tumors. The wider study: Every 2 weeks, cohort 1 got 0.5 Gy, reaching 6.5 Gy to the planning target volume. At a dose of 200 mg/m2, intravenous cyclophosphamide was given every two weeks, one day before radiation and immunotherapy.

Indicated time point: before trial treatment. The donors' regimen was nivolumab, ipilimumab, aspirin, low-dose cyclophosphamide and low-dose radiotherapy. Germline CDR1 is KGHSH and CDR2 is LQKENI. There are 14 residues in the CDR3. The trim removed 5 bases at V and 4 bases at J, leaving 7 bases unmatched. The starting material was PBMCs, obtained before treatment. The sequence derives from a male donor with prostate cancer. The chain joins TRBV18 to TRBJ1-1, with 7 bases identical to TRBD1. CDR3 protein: CASSTQGGVTEAFF. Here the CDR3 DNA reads TGTGCCAGCTCAACCCAGGGGGGCGTCACTGAAGCTTTCTTT.